These 18 T cell receptor beta chains were sequenced from one sample in a study of PD-L1 blockade in urothelial cancer (TCRdb year 2017). The time point tag for this specimen amounts to: peripheral blood 6 weeks after treatment start. Libraries came from the immunoSEQ multiplex PCR assay. TCRdb mirrors the immuneACCESS table, restricted to in-frame sequences. Some clones are absent from its copies; in checked studies, under half trace to an unresolved V gene, and the reason for the others is unknown. The sample table shows tens of thousands of clones, and approximately 81% are seen once. The ten largest make up around 10% of the sample. The sample in question was PBMCs, obtained around atezolizumab (anti-PD-L1) treatment. The receptors come from a man in his 70s with urothelial cancer.

This rearrangement joins TRBV28 to TRBJ2-7; 10 bases line up with TRBD1. This CDR3 has 13 residues. Germline V gene data show CDR1 as MDHEN and CDR2 as SYDVKM. V lost 6 bases, J lost 4 bases, and 3 bases stayed unmatched. CDR3: CASRTDRGYEQYF. CDR3 nucleotides: TGTGCCAGCAGAACGGACAGGGGGTACGAGCAGTACTTC.

The CDR3 bases are TGTGCCAGCAGCTATTCAAGGACTCCGAACACCGGGGAGCTGTTTTTT. Its translation: CASSYSRTPNTGELFF. V gene TRBV11-3 combines with J gene TRBJ2-2; a weak D match, TRBD2 (5 bases). The CDR3 totals 16 residues. With 4 bases removed from V and 0 bases from J, the gap between germline ends came to 12 bases. Germline CDR1 and CDR2: SGHNT and YENEEA.

The CDR3 nucleotides read TGTGCCAGTAGTATCGGACAGGGCCTTGGGTCACCCCTCCACTTT. This sequence encodes CASSIGQGLGSPLHF. The J gene is TRBJ1-6, the V gene TRBV19; 8 bases agree with TRBD1. Germline V gives CDR1 LNHDA, CDR2 SQIVND (reference sequence). V trimming: 3 bases; J trimming: 10 bases; junction bases outside the gene matches: 8. The CDR3 runs to 15 residues.

This chain links TRBV19 with TRBJ1-2; D perhaps matches TRBD1 (5 bases). CDR1 LNHDA and CDR2 SQIVND come from the germline V gene (reference sequence). V lost 1 base, J lost 7 bases, and 13 bases lay in between. CDR3 size: 14 residues. The CDR3, as DNA: TGTGCCAGTAGTATAGCGGCAGGGATCAGTGGCTACACCTTC. It is translated as CASSIAAGISGYTF.

This chain joins TRBV2 and TRBJ2-7; TRBD1 matches at 7 bases. The CDR3 has 13 amino acids. The trim removed 6 bases at V and 3 bases at J, leaving 5 bases unmatched. Germline V CDR1 and CDR2: SNHLY, FYNNEI. DNA of the CDR3: TGTGCCAGCAGGGGACAGCCGGGCTACGAGCAGTACTTC. Encoded protein: CASRGQPGYEQYF.

This chain joins TRBV7-9 and TRBJ2-1; D perhaps matches TRBD1 (5 bases). V lost 0 bases and J 3 bases, leaving 9 bases between the germline ends. Germline CDR1 is SEHNR and CDR2 is FQNEAQ (reference sequence). The CDR3 runs 15 residues. This chain's CDR3 is CASSLAGANYNEQFF. CDR3 DNA: TGTGCCAGCAGCTTAGCAGGGGCAAACTACAATGAGCAGTTCTTC.

The rearrangement joins TRBV27 to TRBJ2-7, with D uncertain. V was cut by 2 bases and J by 2 bases, with 7 bases left in between. Germline V gene sequence: CDR1 MNHEY, CDR2 SMNVEV (reference sequence). The CDR3 is 13 amino acids. The CDR3 here is CASSLRATYEQYF. DNA of the CDR3: TGTGCCAGCAGTTTAAGAGCAACCTACGAGCAGTACTTC.

The V and J genes are TRBV27 and TRBJ2-1; 7 bases align to TRBD2. J lost 8 bases, V lost 6 bases, and 16 bases had no gene match. CDR3 length: 16 amino acids. Germline values: CDR1 MNHEY, CDR2 SMNVEV (reference sequence). CDR3 nucleotides: TGTGCCAGCAGCAAAGCTCAAGGACTAGTCCTGCATGAGCAGTTCTTC. This encodes CASSKAQGLVLHEQFF.

This chain connects TRBV6-6 to TRBJ2-7, with 10 bases that match TRBD2. V lost 6 bases and J lost 3; bases outside the gene matches: 2. The CDR3 totals 13 residues. CDR1 and CDR2 (germline): MNHNY, SVGAGI (reference sequence). CDR3 sequence reads: CASSGLAVYEQYF. CDR3 DNA sequence: TGTGCCAGCAGCGGACTAGCGGTCTACGAGCAGTACTTC.

The DNA of the CDR3 is TGTGCCAGCAGCCCGGGGCGGGATTTCTCTGGAAACACCATATATTTT. This translates into CASSPGRDFSGNTIYF. V is TRBV5-6 and J is TRBJ1-3, with a possible D match to TRBD1 (5 bases). Trimming took 4 bases from V and 0 from J, leaving 14 bases between them. Germline loops: CDR1 SGHDT, CDR2 YYEEEE. The CDR3 sequence is 16 residues long.

The genes are TRBV2 and TRBJ1-5; 7 positions agree with TRBD1. Germline loops: CDR1 SNHLY, CDR2 FYNNEI. V shed 2 bases, J shed 8 bases, and the junction held 9 bases outside the gene matches. This CDR3 has 15 residues. CDR3 in DNA: TGTGCCAGCAGTGAAAGGGCAGGGGGATGGAAGCCCCAGCATTTT. Protein product: CASSERAGGWKPQHF. The full variable domain, completed using reference TRBV2 and TRBJ1-5, is EPEVTQTPSHQVTQMGQEVILRCVPISNHLYFYWYRQILGQKVEFLVSFYNNEISEKSEIFDDQFSVERPDGSNFTLKIRSTKLEDSAMYFCASSERAGGWKPQHFGDGTRLSIL.

V and J are TRBV19 and TRBJ1-5; 7 nucleotides agree with TRBD1. The CDR3 runs 15 residues. Germline V gives CDR1 LNHDA, CDR2 SQIVND (reference sequence). The J segment lost 7 bases and the V segment lost 3 bases, leaving 9 bases of the junction unmatched. The CDR3: CASSMSGQEAQPQHF. The CDR3 bases are TGTGCCAGTAGTATGAGTGGACAGGAGGCGCAGCCCCAGCATTTT.

The chain couples TRBV19 to TRBJ2-5; TRBD2 might be the D (6 bases). CDR3 length: 14 amino acids. The germline CDR1 and CDR2 sequences are LNHDA and SQIVND (reference sequence). V lost 4 bases and J lost 1, with 10 bases in between. DNA of the CDR3: TGTGCCAGTAGTAGTGGGCGGGGCCAAGAGACCCAGTACTTC. This translates into CASSSGRGQETQYF.

V gene TRBV15 combines with J gene TRBJ1-1, with unresolved D. The germline CDR1 and CDR2 sequences are LNHNV and YYDKDF (reference sequence). The CDR3 is 14 amino acids. Trimming took off 0 bases at V and 1 base at J, with 6 bases between the two ends. The CDR3 loop is CATSRDFGNTEAFF. The CDR3 coding sequence is TGTGCCACCAGCAGAGATTTCGGGAACACTGAAGCTTTCTTT.

The chain couples TRBV6-1 to TRBJ1-1, with D possibly being TRBD1 (5 bases). Germline-derived CDR1 and CDR2 are MNHNS and SASEGT. V was pared by 1 base and J by 7 bases, with 13 bases between. The CDR3 has 14 residues. This chain's CDR3 is CASSEGGGTVEAFF. For the CDR3, the DNA is TGTGCCAGCAGTGAAGGGGGGGGAACGGTTGAAGCTTTCTTT.

The rearrangement joins TRBV29-1 to TRBJ1-1; D is possibly TRBD1 (6 bases). The CDR3 has 13 amino acids. Trimming pared 3 bases from V and 2 bases from J, leaving 10 bases between. The germline CDR1 and CDR2 sequences are SQVTM and ANQGSEA. CDR3 sequence: CSVDRGVNTEAFF. The CDR3 coding sequence is TGCAGCGTTGACAGGGGCGTCAACACTGAAGCTTTCTTT. Based on the CDR3 plus reference TRBV29-1 and TRBJ1-1, the full variable domain is SAVISQKPSRDICQRGTSLTIQCQVDSQVTMMFWYRQQPGQSLTLIATANQGSEATYESGFVIDKFPISRPNLTFSTLTVSNMSPEDSSIYLCSVDRGVNTEAFFGQGTRLTVV.

This clone was recorded a few times. This chain links TRBV28 with TRBJ1-3; tentative D call: TRBD1 (6 bases). Germline V CDR1 and CDR2: MDHEN, SYDVKM. The V gene lost 5 bases and the J gene lost 8 bases, with 13 bases spanning the gap. This CDR3 comprises 13 residues. This chain's CDR3 is CASSPAQGDTIYF. The CDR3 nucleotides are TGTGCCAGCAGTCCCGCACAGGGTGACACCATATATTTT.

This clone occurred once. This chain uses TRBV7-3 with TRBJ2-5, with 7 bases fitting TRBD1. CDR1 is SGHTA and CDR2 is FQGTGA in the germline V gene. The V segment lost 2 bases and the J segment 3 bases; nucleotides outside the gene matches: 3. The CDR3 length is 14 residues. The CDR3 sequence is CASSLGDRKETQYF. The DNA of the CDR3 is TGTGCCAGCAGCTTAGGGGACAGAAAAGAGACCCAGTACTTC.